This T cell receptor beta chain stems from a study of T-cell reconstitution after alpha-beta-depleted transplantation in children. This clonotype was observed many times. Antigen specificity is unknown. General study results and limits: After one year, T-cell counts and TCRbeta diversity mostly came from new T cells. Several hundred rapidly expanded clones from non-depleted graft cells reportedly supplied alpha-beta T cells about two months post-transplant. Recipient T cells and thymic progenitors that survived were the source of the high TCRbeta diversity seen at day 60 in some patients.

The TCRbeta library incorporated unique molecular identifiers. TCRdb recomputed calls from the PCR reads with MiXCR, one row per CDR3 protein. The table has about 200,000 distinct CDR3 sequences, approximately 7% seen once; the top ten hold approximately 5.7%. This clonotype was sampled from a boy aged 2 to 9 with acute lymphoblastic leukemia, due to receive a stem cell transplant. Material: PBMCs, obtained before TCRalphabeta/CD19-depleted stem cell transplant.

This chain's CDR3 is CASSSPAGENIQYF. The CDR3, as DNA: TGTGCCAGCAGTTCTCCGGCTGGGGAAAACATTCAGTACTTC. The genes are TRBV28 and TRBJ2-4, with D uncertain. The germline CDR1 and CDR2 sequences are MDHEN and SYDVKM. Trimming took 4 bases from V and 5 from J, leaving 12 bases between them. CDR3 length equals 14 residues.